These 28 T cell receptor beta chains came from one sample sequenced in a study of T cell repertoires in aging, cancer and after chemotherapy. TRB rearrangements spanning V, D and J were amplified using mixed TRB-A/B primers. In TCRdb, the multiplex PCR reads were re-called with MiXCR into one record per CDR3 protein. The data show approximately 4,100 distinct CDR3 sequences, with more than 25% seen just once and less than 6.5% held by the top ten. TCR beta rearrangements were amplified from peripheral blood genomic DNA. The sequenced material came from blood. Source of these receptors: a human donor in good health.

Judged by abundance, this clonotype is medium-sized. The rearrangement joins TRBV6-5 to TRBJ2-5; D ambiguous. The CDR3 loop spans 15 amino acids. The V and J ends lost 8 bases and 0 bases respectively, with 16 bases between them. Per the germline V gene, CDR1 is MNHEY and CDR2 is SVGAGI. CDR3 sequence reads: CASGSEQANQETQYF. The CDR3 DNA is TGTGCCAGCGGGTCGGAGCAGGCCAACCAAGAGACCCAGTACTTC.

The V gene is TRBV12-3 or TRBV12-4, the J gene TRBJ2-1, with 9 bases aligning to TRBD1. The CDR3 loop spans 17 amino acids. V was pared by 9 bases and J by 2 bases, with 14 bases of the junction left unmatched. The CDR3 here is CARSSPTGTGTYNEQFF. DNA of the CDR3: TGTGCCAGAAGCTCCCCTACCGGGACAGGGACCTACAATGAGCAGTTCTTC.

With regard to this clonotype: This may stem from a read error, because a much larger clone lies one nucleotide away. This sequence joins TRBV27 and TRBJ2-3; possibly TRBD1 for D (6 bases). Germline loops: CDR1 MNHEY, CDR2 SMNVEV (reference sequence). The CDR3 loop spans 14 amino acids. V was shortened by 5 bases and J by 0 bases, with 9 bases between the two germline ends. CDR3 sequence: CASSKRGSTDTQYF. CDR3 in DNA: TGTGCCAGCAGTAAAAGGGGGAGCACAGATACGCAGTATTTT.

The chain joins TRBV11-2 to TRBJ2-4; 8 nucleotides align to TRBD1. Germline-derived CDR1 and CDR2 are SGHAT and FQNNGV. V dropped 5 bases and J dropped 12; count of bases not matched to a gene: 9. The CDR3 is 13 amino acids. The CDR3 sequence: CASSQGTGGGQYF. In DNA form, the CDR3 reads TGTGCCAGCAGCCAAGGGACAGGAGGGGGTCAGTACTTC.

This clonotype counts as large (0.1 to 1%). J is TRBJ1-2 and V is TRBV14; D remains ambiguous. This CDR3 is 12 amino acids long. Germline lookup yields CDR1 SGHDN and CDR2 FVKESK. V shed 1 base and J shed 7 bases, with 7 bases lying between them. CDR3 protein: CASSQGGFGYTF. The CDR3 DNA is TGTGCCAGCAGCCAAGGGGGATTTGGCTACACCTTC.

For the CDR3, the DNA is TGTGCCAGCAGTTACTCGAAAGGAAGGAAAGGGGACACAGCTAACCCCTACAATGAGCAGTTCTTC. Its protein product is CASSYSKGRKGDTANPYNEQFF. The V and J genes are TRBV6-2 or TRBV6-3 and TRBJ2-1; a weak D match, TRBD1 (6 bases). The CDR3 sequence is 22 residues long. Trimming shortened V by 0 bases and J by 2 bases, and 29 bases separated the two germline ends. Germline-derived CDR1 and CDR2 are MNHEY and SVGEGT.

In its sample, this clonotype is medium-sized. This rearrangement joins TRBV6-1 to TRBJ1-6; 7 bases match TRBD1. This CDR3 contains 16 residues. The germline V gene encodes CDR1 MNHNS and CDR2 SASEGT. With V trimmed by 6 bases and J by 7 bases, 12 bases remained unmatched. This CDR3 is CASSATGATTNSPLHF. The DNA for the CDR3 is TGTGCCAGCAGCGCCACAGGGGCCACGACCAATTCACCCCTCCACTTT.

The chain couples TRBV6-1 to TRBJ1-4, with a possible D match to TRBD1 (5 bases). Looked up from germline, CDR1 is MNHNS and CDR2 is SASEGT. This CDR3 is built from 15 residues. The ends were cut back, 1 base at V and 7 bases at J, with 13 bases in the middle. The CDR3 DNA is TGTGCCAGCAGTGAAGTTCCGGGGGAATCTGAAAAACTGTTTTTT. This gives the protein CASSEVPGESEKLFF.

V is TRBV20-1 and J is TRBJ2-2; 8 bases are a match to TRBD2. There are 13 residues in the CDR3. Germline CDR1 reads DFQATT; CDR2 reads SNEGSKA (reference sequence). V shed 2 bases, J shed 4 bases, and the junction held 0 bases outside the gene matches. CDR3 bases: TGCAGTGCTAGACTAGCGGGCACCGGGGAGCTGTTTTTT. Amino acid sequence: CSARLAGTGELFF.

By its share, this clonotype is medium-sized. The chain couples TRBV15 to TRBJ2-7; 9 bases match TRBD1. Germline lookup yields CDR1 LNHNV and CDR2 YYDKDF (reference sequence). The length of the CDR3 is 13 residues. V lost 4 bases, J lost 6 bases, and 4 bases stayed unmatched. The DNA for the CDR3 is TGTGCCACCAGCAAGGGACAGGGATCCGAGCAGTACTTC. It translates to CATSKGQGSEQYF.

This clonotype was found a few times. The rearrangement links TRBV6-5 to TRBJ2-7, with D perhaps TRBD2 (5 bases). This CDR3 comprises 13 residues. Germline loops: CDR1 MNHEY, CDR2 SVGAGI. The V end was cut by 2 bases, the J end by 6 bases, with 11 bases between. The CDR3: CASSYSLGVEQYF. DNA of the CDR3: TGTGCCAGCAGTTACAGTCTGGGAGTCGAGCAGTACTTC.

The V gene is TRBV6-1, the J gene TRBJ1-1; D gene ambiguous. V dropped 6 bases and J dropped 1 base, with 12 bases sitting between them. Germline V gene sequence: CDR1 MNHNS, CDR2 SASEGT. The CDR3 has 14 residues. Written as DNA, the CDR3 is TGTGCCAGCAGCCTTTCGATAGGGAACACTGAAGCTTTCTTT. Encoded protein: CASSLSIGNTEAFF.

The V call is TRBV6-6, the J call TRBJ2-7, with 7 bases lining up with TRBD1. V gave up 0 bases and J gave up 5 bases; unmatched junction bases: 19. The germline gives CDR1 MNHNY, CDR2 SVGAGI (reference sequence). The CDR3 spans 19 residues. CDR3 region: CASSYSSMGQYYKGHEQYF. DNA for the CDR3: TGTGCCAGCAGTTACTCATCAATGGGACAGTACTATAAGGGTCACGAGCAGTACTTC.

This clonotype was observed a few times. J is TRBJ2-3 and V is TRBV19; the D gene is possibly TRBD1 (6 bases). The CDR3 spans 14 residues. Trimming took 2 bases from V and 6 from J, leaving 12 bases between them. Germline assignment: CDR1 LNHDA and CDR2 SQIVND (reference sequence). The CDR3 region is CASSIPGVGDTQYF. In DNA, the CDR3 is TGTGCCAGTAGTATACCAGGGGTAGGTGATACGCAGTATTTT.

V gene TRBV6-1 combines with J gene TRBJ2-7, with 10 bases fitting TRBD2. Trimming at V came to 5 bases and at J to 0 bases, leaving 1 base not matched to a gene. CDR1 and CDR2 (germline): MNHNS, SASEGT. The CDR3 runs 14 residues. DNA of the CDR3: TGTGCCAGCAGTATAGCGGGGGGCTCCTACGAGCAGTACTTC. Translation: CASSIAGGSYEQYF.

This clonotype was recorded a few times. The chain is built from TRBV18 and TRBJ2-6, with TRBD1 matching over 9 bases. Germline CDR1 is KGHSH and CDR2 is LQKENI. J gave up 1 base and V 3 bases, and 7 bases lay outside the gene matches. The CDR3 extends over 18 amino acids. The CDR3 DNA is TGTGCCAGCTCACCCACCGGGACAGGGCCTTCTGGGGCCAACGTCCTGACTTTC. It encodes CASSPTGTGPSGANVLTF.

A few counts support this clonotype. V gene TRBV6-5 combines with J gene TRBJ1-1, with a tentative D call TRBD1 (6 bases). Germline CDR1 MNHEY, CDR2 SVGAGI. The length of the CDR3 is 14 residues. Trimming removed 0 bases from V and 1 base from J, with 6 bases in between. The DNA of the CDR3 is TGTGCCAGCAGTTACTCGGGGGCGAACACTGAAGCTTTCTTT. It yields the protein CASSYSGANTEAFF.

The chain recombines TRBV19 with TRBJ1-2; TRBD1 is a possible D gene (5 bases). The germline V gene has CDR1 LNHDA and CDR2 SQIVND (reference sequence). The CDR3 has 15 residues. V was shortened by 3 bases and J by 1 base, with 12 bases between the two germline ends. Here the CDR3 reads CASSMGDRVNYGYTF. As DNA, the CDR3 is TGTGCCAGTAGTATGGGGGACCGCGTTAACTATGGCTACACCTTC.

This clonotype is labeled medium-sized. The gene calls are TRBV6-1 and TRBJ1-6; D is undetermined. Trimming pared 0 bases from V and 10 bases from J, leaving 16 bases between. Germline V CDR1 and CDR2: MNHNS, SASEGT. This CDR3 is 16 amino acids long. This CDR3 reads CASSEASYGSLSPLHF. CDR3 in DNA: TGTGCCAGCAGTGAAGCCTCATACGGATCCCTCTCACCCCTCCACTTT.

In its sample, this clonotype is medium-sized. This chain uses TRBV6-5 with TRBJ2-1; D may be TRBD1 or TRBD2 (5 bases each). Trimming shortened V by 6 bases and J by 4 bases, and 22 bases separated the two germline ends. Germline V gene lookup returns CDR1 MNHEY and CDR2 SVGAGI. The CDR3 runs to 17 residues. CDR3 sequence: CASRVPAGTMPYNEQFF. In DNA form, the CDR3 reads TGTGCCAGCAGAGTCCCGGCAGGGACGATGCCGTACAATGAGCAGTTCTTC.

V is TRBV7-6 and J is TRBJ1-5, with D maybe TRBD1 (6 bases). Germline lookup yields CDR1 SGHVS and CDR2 FNYEAQ. The germline V and J ends were trimmed by 5 bases and 6 bases, with 14 bases remaining between them. The CDR3 is made up of 14 amino acids. CDR3 sequence: CASSPTGFSQPQHF. DNA for the CDR3: TGTGCCAGCAGCCCAACAGGGTTTTCTCAGCCCCAGCATTTT.

The chain carries TRBV19 and TRBJ2-5; D is perhaps TRBD1 or TRBD2 (5 bases each). The CDR3 has 13 residues. Looked up from germline, CDR1 is LNHDA and CDR2 is SQIVND (reference sequence). Trimming left V 3 bases short and J 5 bases short, with 10 bases between. The CDR3 DNA reads as TGTGCCAGTAGTATTCGTTGGGGGGAGACCCAGTACTTC. Protein: CASSIRWGETQYF. The whole variable domain, filled in from reference TRBV19 and TRBJ2-5, reads DGGITQSPKYLFRKEGQNVTLSCEQNLNHDAMYWYRQDPGQGLRLIYYSQIVNDFQKGDIAEGYSVSREKKESFPLTVTSAQKNPTAFYLCASSIRWGETQYFGPGTRLLVL.

The sample holds a few counts of this clonotype. CDR3 coding DNA: TGTGCCAGCTCACCTGGTAGGGGGGAACCCTACGAGCAGTACTTC. It translates to CASSPGRGEPYEQYF. The chain is built from TRBV18 and TRBJ2-7; either TRBD1 or TRBD2 may fit D (6 bases each). Trimming left V 3 bases short and J 2 bases short, with 14 bases between. The V gene's germline CDR1 is KGHSH and CDR2 LQKENI. CDR3 length: 15 residues.

In its sample, this clonotype was seen a few times. This rearrangement joins TRBV6-5 to TRBJ1-1; 7 bases agree with TRBD1. J was trimmed by 5 bases and V by 5 bases; bases with no gene match: 2. This CDR3 comprises 12 residues. Germline CDR1 reads MNHEY; CDR2 reads SVGAGI. In nucleotides, the CDR3 is TGTGCCAGCAGTCAGGACAGGACTGAAGCTTTCTTT. Translated: CASSQDRTEAFF.

This sequence joins TRBV12-3 or TRBV12-4 and TRBJ2-2, with TRBD1 matching over 8 bases. Unmatched junction bases numbered 8, after V lost 6 bases and J lost 11 bases. This CDR3 comprises 13 residues. The chain's CDR3 is CASSLGQGGELFF. In nucleotides, the CDR3 is TGTGCCAGCAGCCTCGGACAGGGTGGCGAGCTGTTTTTT.

Comments on this clonotype: This may be a read error, as it is one base from a much larger clone. CDR3 nucleotide sequence: TGTGCCAGCAGTACCCGGGCAGGGTACGGGAATGAGCAGTACTTC. Translating it yields CASSTRAGYGNEQYF. J is TRBJ2-7 and V is TRBV6-6; D is possibly TRBD1 or TRBD2 (5 bases each). This CDR3 region has 15 residues. Per germline, CDR1 MNHNY and CDR2 SVGAGI (reference sequence). With 5 bases removed from V and 7 bases from J, the gap between germline ends came to 21 bases.

The genes are TRBV6-5 and TRBJ1-2; 9 nucleotides agree with TRBD1. Per germline, CDR1 MNHEY and CDR2 SVGAGI. The CDR3 spans 13 residues. The trim removed 6 bases at V and 8 bases at J, leaving 7 bases unmatched. CDR3 nucleotide sequence: TGTGCCAGCAGGAAACAGGGGGCGTGGGGCTACACCTTC. Encoded protein: CASRKQGAWGYTF.

This chain links TRBV18 with TRBJ1-2; a weak D match, TRBD1 (6 bases). The V and J ends lost 6 bases and 4 bases respectively, with 15 bases between them. The CDR3 covers 14 residues. CDR1 KGHSH and CDR2 LQKENI come from the germline V gene. Written as DNA, the CDR3 is TGTGCCAGCTCCGCATTAGGACAGACCTATGGCTACACCTTC. The encoded protein is CASSALGQTYGYTF. Full variable domain (remainder filled in from reference TRBV18 and TRBJ1-2): NAGVMQNPRHLVRRRGQEARLRCSPMKGHSHVYWYRQLPEEGLKFMVYLQKENIIDESGMPKERFSAEFPKEGPSILRIQQVVRGDSAAYFCASSALGQTYGYTFGSGTRLTVV.